What follows is one TCR beta chain and its context. The antigen remains undetermined. The data were obtained in a study of cytomegalovirus exposure and HLA in healthy donors. Overall study context: There were about 85 million unique TCRs (from HLA-typed donors) in an early data release. Study findings and constraints: Evidence from a later analysis indicated that most CMV-associated TCR beta chains looked HLA-restricted.

Both 60 Vbeta primers and 13 Jbeta primers went into the PCR. Only in-frame clones appear in the TCRdb table, and some are missing; sequencing was by immunoSEQ multiplex PCR. The data show 110,000 to 150,000 clones, with 80% seen just once and over 2% held by the top ten. CDR3 length: 13 residues. Per the germline V gene, CDR1 is KGHSH and CDR2 is LQKENI. Trimming took 4 bases from V and 0 from J, leaving 5 bases between them. The gene calls are TRBV18 and TRBJ2-3; D unclear. Sequenced input: PBMCs. The clonotype was recovered from a man aged 25 to 40 in good health and CMV-seronegative. Here the CDR3 reads CASSLASTDTQYF. CDR3 in DNA: TGTGCCAGCTCACTGGCTAGCACAGATACGCAGTATTTT.